The subject of this entry is one TCR beta chain. What it recognizes is unknown. The data stem from a study of yellow fever vaccine responses in identical twins. Study results and caveats: Twin vaccine T cell responses reportedly seemed partly convergent, partly personalized.

TCRdb called the RT-PCR reads again in MiXCR, with one record for every CDR3 protein. The sample contains 1,200 or so distinct CDR3 sequences, roughly 87% of which appear only once. The CDR3 extends over 15 amino acids. Germline loops: CDR1 SGHAT, CDR2 FQDESV (reference sequence). Trimming removed 6 bases from V and 3 bases from J; junction bases left unmatched: 10. The receptor's source is a female donor who received the yellow fever vaccine. The gene calls are TRBV11-1 and TRBJ2-7; 8 nucleotides align to TRBD2. This specimen was T cells from blood (PBMCs), unsorted or a sorted subset (not recorded which), taken before or after yellow fever vaccination (not recorded which). The CDR3 DNA reads TGTGCCAGCAGTCGGGTCGTCGGGGGGGACTACGAGCAGTACTTC. Translating gives CASSRVVGGDYEQYF. The complete variable domain, with remaining parts taken from reference TRBV11-1 and TRBJ2-7, reads EAEVAQSPRYKITEKSQAVAFWCDPISGHATLYWYRQILGQGPELLVQFQDESVVDDSQLPKDRFSAERLKGVDSTLKIQPAELGDSAMYLCASSRVVGGDYEQYFGPGTRLTVT.